What follows are 23 T cell receptor beta chains derived from one specimen sequenced in a study of T cell repertoires in cytomegalovirus infection. TCRdb called the reads again in MiXCR, with one record for every CDR3 protein. The sample includes roughly 120,000 distinct CDR3 sequences, 29% of them seen just once. No antigen has been identified for these receptors. Sequenced here: CD8+ T cells from cultured PBMCs, sampled from culture after CMV antigen stimulation. The receptors were sampled from a human donor in good health (CMV status not recorded). Some clones in this sample may be carry-over from other donors' samples.

There are a few counts of this clonotype. CDR3 sequence reads: CASSLLPGQGNTEAFF. Written as DNA, the CDR3 is TGTGCCAGCAGCTTACTGCCCGGACAGGGGAACACTGAAGCTTTCTTT. The chain combines TRBV7-6 with TRBJ1-1; TRBD1 matches at 8 bases. V gave up 2 bases and J gave up 1 base; unmatched junction bases: 6. CDR1 SGHVS and CDR2 FNYEAQ come from the germline V gene. The CDR3 extends over 16 amino acids.

This clonotype has at least ten counts. This chain joins TRBV7-9 and TRBJ1-1, with D tentatively TRBD1 (5 bases). The CDR3 spans 16 residues. Trimming took off 5 bases at V and 1 base at J, with 17 bases between the two ends. Germline CDR1 and CDR2: SEHNR and FQNEAQ (reference sequence). The CDR3 loop reads CASSRNPGRENTEAFF. Written as DNA, the CDR3 is TGTGCCAGCAGCCGGAACCCCGGCAGGGAGAACACTGAAGCTTTCTTT.

V and J are TRBV7-6 and TRBJ2-5, with TRBD2 matching over 9 bases. CDR1 and CDR2 (germline): SGHVS, FNYEAQ. With V trimmed by 4 bases and J by 4 bases, 7 bases remained unmatched. The CDR3 runs 15 residues. CDR3 bases: TGTGCCAGCAGCTCAGGACTAGCGTTGGGAGAGACCCAGTACTTC. This translates into CASSSGLALGETQYF.

The chain carries TRBV9 and TRBJ2-2, with unresolved D. Germline values: CDR1 SGDLS, CDR2 YYNGEE. V was cut by 4 bases and J by 5 bases, with 9 bases left in between. There are 13 residues in the CDR3. CDR3 amino acids: CASSPLRTGELFF. CDR3 DNA: TGTGCCAGCAGCCCCCTGAGGACCGGGGAGCTGTTTTTT. Looking up the rest from reference TRBV9 and TRBJ2-2 gives the full variable domain: DSGVTQTPKHLITATGQRVTLRCSPRSGDLSVYWYQQSLDQGLQFLIQYYNGEERAKGNILERFSAQQFPDLHSELNLSSLELGDSALYFCASSPLRTGELFFGEGSRLTVL.

The chain links TRBV7-6 to TRBJ2-2; 12 bases match TRBD2. Looked up from germline, CDR1 is SGHVS and CDR2 is FNYEAQ. V lost 2 bases, J lost 1 base, and 2 bases stayed unmatched. CDR3 length: 17 amino acids. CDR3 bases: TGTGCCAGCAGCTTAACGACTAGCGGGGGGAACACCGGGGAGCTGTTTTTT. This gives the protein CASSLTTSGGNTGELFF.

The rearrangement joins TRBV6-5 to TRBJ2-1; possible D gene TRBD2, 5 bases. With 6 bases removed from V and 3 bases from J, the gap between germline ends came to 15 bases. The CDR3 is 15 amino acids. Germline CDR1 MNHEY, CDR2 SVGAGI. CDR3 amino acids: CASSFHLADYNEQFF. CDR3 sequence (DNA): TGTGCCAGCAGCTTCCACCTAGCTGACTACAATGAGCAGTTCTTC.

The chain carries TRBV4-1 and TRBJ2-7; D possibly corresponds to TRBD1 (5 bases). The germline V gene encodes CDR1 MGHRA and CDR2 YSYEKL. There are 15 residues in the CDR3. V lost 1 base to trimming and J lost 1 base, with 11 bases between them. The CDR3 DNA reads as TGCGCCAGCAGCCAAGCGTACCGGACATCCTACGAGCAGTACTTC. Translated, it gives CASSQAYRTSYEQYF.

This clonotype was found a few times. V is TRBV4-1 and J is TRBJ1-2; 7 bases agree with TRBD1. Trimming at V came to 0 bases and at J to 6 bases, leaving 10 bases not matched to a gene. CDR3 length: 16 residues. Germline CDR1 MGHRA, CDR2 YSYEKL. CDR3 residues: CASSQDAGWTGDGYTF. The CDR3 DNA reads as TGCGCCAGCAGCCAAGATGCGGGCTGGACAGGTGATGGCTACACCTTC.

Turning to this clonotype: Its ends do not fully match the called genes, so a read error is possible. The chain uses TRBV13 and TRBJ2-1, with a tentative D call TRBD1 (6 bases). The CDR3 sequence is 13 residues long. The germline V gene encodes CDR1 PRHDT and CDR2 FYEKMQ (reference sequence). The CDR3 sequence is CASSWTANNEQFF. In DNA, the CDR3 is TGCGCCAGCAGCTGGACAGCCAACAATGAGCAGTTCTTC.

This clonotype was seen a handful of times. The chain uses TRBV27 and TRBJ1-4; D call uncertain. The CDR3 contains 14 residues. V lost 4 bases and J 6 bases, leaving 12 bases between the germline ends. Germline V CDR1 and CDR2: MNHEY, SMNVEV (reference sequence). CDR3 amino acids: CASSSSLSYEKLFF. In DNA, the CDR3 is TGTGCCAGCAGTTCCAGCCTGTCGTATGAAAAACTGTTTTTT.

This chain joins TRBV6-6 and TRBJ2-3, with no clear D. Per germline, CDR1 MNHNY and CDR2 SVGAGI (reference sequence). Trimming pared 0 bases from V and 1 base from J, leaving 8 bases between. The length of the CDR3 is 15 residues. CDR3 loop: CASSYSWAGTDTQYF. CDR3 in DNA: TGTGCCAGCAGTTACTCGTGGGCTGGCACAGATACGCAGTATTTT.

The genes are TRBV28 and TRBJ2-3; D remains unclear. Germline-derived CDR1 and CDR2 are MDHEN and SYDVKM. Trimming cost V 2 bases and J 6 bases, with 3 bases left between them. This CDR3 comprises 11 residues. DNA of the CDR3: TGTGCCAGCAGTTTAGAGGATACGCAGTATTTT. Its translation is CASSLEDTQYF.

The rearrangement links TRBV4-1 to TRBJ2-2; 7 bases agree with TRBD2. The ends lost 8 bases at V and 8 bases at J; junction bases unmatched: 11. There are 14 residues in the CDR3. Germline V gene lookup returns CDR1 MGHRA and CDR2 YSYEKL. The DNA of the CDR3 is TGCGCCAGCGGCGAAGCGGGGCTGTATGGGGAGCTGTTTTTT. This codes for CASGEAGLYGELFF.

V gene TRBV6-1 combines with J gene TRBJ2-1, with D perhaps TRBD2 (6 bases). Germline values: CDR1 MNHNS, CDR2 SASEGT. This CDR3 comprises 15 residues. Deletions cut 7 bases from V and 1 base from J, with 14 bases between. The CDR3 spells CASTLSLASYNEQFF. CDR3 sequence (DNA): TGTGCCAGCACCCTTAGCCTAGCGTCCTACAATGAGCAGTTCTTC.

In its sample, this clonotype was seen many times. The chain carries TRBV6-1 and TRBJ2-7; D is possibly TRBD1 or TRBD2 (5 bases each). V lost 1 base, J lost 3 bases, and 19 bases lay in between. This CDR3 is 17 amino acids long. In germline, CDR1 is MNHNS, CDR2 SASEGT. CDR3 protein: CASSEVEGIIFIYEQYF. In DNA, the CDR3 is TGTGCCAGCAGTGAAGTAGAGGGGATAATCTTCATCTACGAGCAGTACTTC.

This clonotype appeared a few times. CDR3 nucleotide sequence: TGCAGCTGGACCGGAATCAGGGTGTACAATGAGCAGTTCTTC. Residues: CSWTGIRVYNEQFF. V is TRBV29-1 and J is TRBJ2-1; D is possibly TRBD1 (5 bases). Germline CDR1 is SQVTM and CDR2 is ANQGSEA. V lost 8 bases and J 4 bases, leaving 18 bases between the germline ends. The CDR3 length is 14 residues.

This clonotype has ten or more counts. This rearrangement joins TRBV12-3 or TRBV12-4 to TRBJ2-7; D is perhaps TRBD1 or TRBD2 (5 bases each). Trimming shortened V by 0 bases and J by 6 bases, and 6 bases separated the two germline ends. The CDR3 covers 12 residues. DNA of the CDR3: TGTGCCAGCAGTTTAGCGGGACCCGAGCAGTACTTC. Translating gives CASSLAGPEQYF.

This clonotype was seen ten or more times. The CDR3 sequence: CASSPGPSYSNQPQHF. The CDR3 coding sequence is TGTGCCAGCAGCCCTGGCCCTTCGTATAGCAATCAGCCCCAGCATTTT. This chain joins TRBV7-2 and TRBJ1-5, with D unresolved. This CDR3 contains 16 residues. CDR1 is SGHTA and CDR2 is FQGNSA in the germline V gene. The V gene lost 5 bases and the J gene lost 0 bases, with 14 bases spanning the gap.

There are a few counts of this clonotype. This chain links TRBV19 with TRBJ1-5; D is unresolved. Trimming stripped 0 bases from V and 5 bases from J, with 11 bases between. CDR1 is LNHDA and CDR2 is SQIVND in the germline V gene (reference sequence). CDR3 length equals 15 residues. CDR3 residues: CASSIEAGPDQPQHF. For the CDR3, the DNA is TGTGCCAGTAGTATAGAGGCAGGCCCAGATCAGCCCCAGCATTTT.

This chain joins TRBV12-3 or TRBV12-4 and TRBJ1-1; D gene uncertain. CDR3 length: 15 residues. V dropped 5 bases and J dropped 0 bases, with 13 bases sitting between them. The CDR3 DNA reads TGTGCCAGCAGTCCGTCCGGAGAGATGAACACTGAAGCTTTCTTT. The encoded protein is CASSPSGEMNTEAFF.

With regard to this clonotype: Since a much larger clone is just one base distant, this may be a read error. The chain has TRBV7-2 and TRBJ2-5, with D uncertain. There are 18 residues in the CDR3. The germline V gene has CDR1 SGHTA and CDR2 FQGNSA. The CDR3 DNA is TGTGTCAGCAGCTTGACACCGCACCAAGGCAGCCCCCAGGAGACCCAGTACTTC. This gives the protein CVSSLTPHQGSPQETQYF.

The rearrangement uses TRBV4-1 and TRBJ1-5, with TRBD1 as a possible D gene (5 bases). CDR3 length: 14 amino acids. V was cut by 5 bases and J by 5 bases, with 13 bases left in between. Germline-derived CDR1 and CDR2 are MGHRA and YSYEKL. The CDR3 spells CASSKVGAYQPQHF. Here the CDR3 DNA reads TGCGCCAGCAGCAAAGTTGGGGCGTATCAGCCCCAGCATTTT.

This clonotype was counted only a few times. This chain joins TRBV11-2 and TRBJ2-3; a weak D match, TRBD1 (5 bases). This CDR3 is 14 amino acids long. V was cut by 7 bases and J by 1 base, with 12 bases left in between. Germline V CDR1 and CDR2: SGHAT, FQNNGV. CDR3: CASTTARGTDTQYF. CDR3 coding DNA: TGTGCCAGCACGACCGCCAGGGGCACAGATACGCAGTATTTT. The whole variable domain, filled in from reference TRBV11-2 and TRBJ2-3, reads EAGVAQSPRYKIIEKRQSVAFWCNPISGHATLYWYQQILGQGPKLLIQFQNNGVVDDSQLPKDRFSAERLKGVDSTLKIQPAKLEDSAVYLCASTTARGTDTQYFGPGTRLTVL.